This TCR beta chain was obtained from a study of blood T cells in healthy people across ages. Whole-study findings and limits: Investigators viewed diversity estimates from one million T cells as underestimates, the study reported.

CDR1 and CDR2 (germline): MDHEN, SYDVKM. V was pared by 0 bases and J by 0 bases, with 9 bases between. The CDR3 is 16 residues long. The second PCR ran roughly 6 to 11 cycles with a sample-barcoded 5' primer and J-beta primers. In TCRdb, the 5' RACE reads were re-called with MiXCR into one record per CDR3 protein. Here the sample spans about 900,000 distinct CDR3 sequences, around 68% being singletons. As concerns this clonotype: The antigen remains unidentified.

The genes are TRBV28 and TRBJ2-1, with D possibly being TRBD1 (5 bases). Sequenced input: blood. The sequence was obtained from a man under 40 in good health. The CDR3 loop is CASSLWGPSSYNEQFF. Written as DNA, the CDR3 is TGTGCCAGCAGTTTATGGGGGCCCAGCTCCTACAATGAGCAGTTCTTC.